This T cell receptor beta chain was identified during a study of shared clonotypes between healthy human individuals. Genomic DNA from each subset was divided evenly over several immunoSEQ plates. Generated by immunoSEQ multiplex PCR, the TCRdb table keeps only in-frame clones and is missing some. The repertoire holds about 2.4 million clones, 93% seen once, with approximately 0.35% in the top ten. About this clone itself: The same CDR3 is also encoded by other DNA sequences in this sample.

V lost 3 bases, J lost 3 bases, and 6 bases lay in between. Germline V gene lookup returns CDR1 SQVTM and CDR2 ANQGSEA. The CDR3 is 11 amino acids. The sequencing sample was made of naive CD4+ T cells from PBMCs. Described subset: CD45RA+ positively selected. The receptor's source is a young man in good health. Some clones in this sample may be carry-over from other donors' samples. The gene calls are TRBV29-1 and TRBJ2-7; D may be TRBD2 (5 bases). The CDR3, as DNA: TGCAGCGTTGAGGCGGGCTACGAGCAGTACTTC. Amino acid sequence: CSVEAGYEQYF.